The 27 T cell receptor beta chains below come from one sample, sequenced in a study of regulatory T cells in long-lasting Graves disease (dated by TCRdb to the early 2020s). The library was produced with multiplex PCR. Sequencing was carried out with an Illumina HiSeq 4000. CDR3 regions were amplified by Arm-PCR with iRepertoire HTBI primers to construct TCR beta libraries. TCRdb applied fastp at Q25 and MiXCR to the public reads, then kept only in-frame beta chains. All rows with the same CDR3 protein become a single entry with the most common DNA and genes. The sample table records about 540,000 distinct CDR3 sequences; roughly 13% of these occur just once. The ten largest clones represent 10% of the sample. The time point label of this sample denotes: newly diagnosed GD, antithyroid drugs for less than 3 months. For both TCR sequencing and RNA sequencing, RNA was extracted from PBMCs using TRIzol.

These same records also appear under a second study, on T cells in Graves' hyperthyroidism and ophthalmopathy.

The sample in question was peripheral blood mononuclear cells (PBMCs), obtained at new diagnosis, from a patient treated with antithyroid drugs. These TCRs come from a man aged 30 to 45 with Graves disease. Donor details come from another sample of the same person, matched by shared clones.

This clonotype was detected many times. The V call is TRBV27, the J call TRBJ1-2; a weak D match, TRBD1 (5 bases). Germline V gene data show CDR1 as MNHEY and CDR2 as SMNVEV (reference sequence). CDR3 size: 15 residues. V was cut by 3 bases and J by 3 bases, with 14 bases left in between. CDR3 sequence (DNA): TGTGCCAGCAGTTTTCGGGCCGGACACTACTATGGCTACACCTTC. Residues: CASSFRAGHYYGYTF.

The gene calls are TRBV7-8 and TRBJ2-7; no definite D call. Trimming removed 3 bases at V and 4 bases at J, with 13 bases between. The germline V gene encodes CDR1 SGHVS and CDR2 FQNEAQ. The length of the CDR3 is 14 residues. The chain's CDR3 is CASSFVPRRYEQYF. Here the CDR3 DNA reads TGTGCCAGCAGCTTCGTCCCTAGACGATACGAGCAGTACTTC.

This clonotype has a count of ten or more. The gene calls are TRBV2 and TRBJ1-5, with D uncertain. This CDR3 contains 13 residues. With 2 bases removed from V and 6 bases from J, the gap between germline ends came to 8 bases. Germline CDR1 reads SNHLY; CDR2 reads FYNNEI. The CDR3 is CASSESRFQPQHF. DNA of the CDR3: TGTGCCAGCAGTGAATCTCGATTTCAGCCCCAGCATTTT.

This clonotype was found many times. The chain couples TRBV2 to TRBJ2-3, with D possibly TRBD2 on 6 matching bases. Germline V gene sequence: CDR1 SNHLY, CDR2 FYNNEI. The CDR3 sequence is 14 residues long. Trimming took off 6 bases at V and 7 bases at J, with 17 bases between the two ends. CDR3 nucleotide sequence: TGTGCCAGCAGAGGTACCAAAGGGAGGCATACGCAGTATTTT. Translated, it gives CASRGTKGRHTQYF.

This clonotype has more than one count but fewer than ten. V gene TRBV29-1 combines with J gene TRBJ2-1, with 9 bases matching TRBD1. Germline values: CDR1 SQVTM, CDR2 ANQGSEA. The length of the CDR3 is 15 residues. V was clipped by 5 bases and J by 11 bases; unmatched bases: 16. CDR3 in amino acids: CSVSGQGNYGYKQFF. In DNA, the CDR3 is TGCAGCGTTTCGGGACAGGGCAACTATGGATATAAGCAGTTCTTC.

This clonotype was counted many times. CDR3 in amino acids: CASSAGQGVIYEQYF. CDR3 coding DNA: TGTGCCAGCAGCGCGGGACAGGGGGTGATCTACGAGCAGTACTTC. J is TRBJ2-7 and V is TRBV7-2; 11 bases align to TRBD1. CDR1 is SGHTA and CDR2 is FQGNSA in the germline V gene. V dropped 5 bases and J dropped 3; count of bases not matched to a gene: 6. The CDR3 has 15 residues.

The V call is TRBV24-1, the J call TRBJ2-7, with 8 nucleotides matching TRBD1. V lost 6 bases to trimming and J lost 1 base; unmatched junction nucleotides: 7. The germline CDR1 and CDR2 sequences are KGHDR and SFDVKD. CDR3 length equals 15 residues. The CDR3 sequence is CATSSTGTGSYEQYF. DNA for the CDR3: TGTGCCACCAGTTCCACCGGGACAGGTTCCTACGAGCAGTACTTC.

Regarding this clonotype: At one of its ends the junction is not consistent with the germline gene, which may arise from a read error. CDR3 amino acids: CVSSYSTRGLSYEQYF. In DNA form, the CDR3 reads TGTGTCAGCAGTTACTCGACTAGGGGGCTCTCCTACGAGCAGTACTTC. The V and J genes are TRBV6-6 and TRBJ2-7, with D tentatively TRBD1 (7 bases). The germline V gene has CDR1 MNHNY and CDR2 SVGAGI (reference sequence). This CDR3 region has 16 residues.

This clonotype was seen only a few times. The chain is built from TRBV29-1 and TRBJ2-1; D might be TRBD2 (6 bases). The V and J ends lost 7 bases and 8 bases respectively, with 12 bases between them. The CDR3 spans 11 residues. Germline lookup yields CDR1 SQVTM and CDR2 ANQGSEA. The CDR3 DNA reads as TGCAGCGCCGAGGCGGGGTATGAGCAGTTCTTC. Translated, it gives CSAEAGYEQFF.

This clonotype was picked up a small number of times. V is TRBV27 and J is TRBJ2-3, with D tentatively TRBD2 (6 bases). V lost 3 bases, J lost 5 bases, and 12 bases lay in between. Per germline, CDR1 MNHEY and CDR2 SMNVEV (reference sequence). This CDR3 is built from 14 residues. As DNA, the CDR3 is TGTGCCAGCAGTTTCCGACTAGTTGGAGATACGCAGTATTTT. It encodes CASSFRLVGDTQYF.

This clonotype has a count of ten or more. The V gene is TRBV12-3 or TRBV12-4, the J gene TRBJ2-6; D gene uncertain. V was cut by 6 bases and J by 2 bases, with 17 bases left in between. The CDR3 sequence is 17 residues long. The CDR3 nucleotides are TGTGCCAGCAGCCCACCCTTGGGGAACCCTGGGGCCAACGTCCTGACTTTC. Translation gives CASSPPLGNPGANVLTF.

Details on this clonotype: A much larger clone lies a single base off, so this may be a read error. The rearrangement uses TRBV12-3 or TRBV12-4 and TRBJ2-5, with TRBD2 identical over 15 bases. The CDR3 runs to 16 residues. The CDR3 DNA sequence: TGTGCCAGCAGCCGGACTAGCGGGAGGGGGGGAGAGACCCAGTGCTTC. This translates into CASSRTSGRGGETQCF.

The table lists this clonotype with a few counts. The J gene is TRBJ1-2, the V gene TRBV27; D uncertain. The germline V and J ends were trimmed by 11 bases and 3 bases, with 7 bases remaining between them. This CDR3 region has 10 residues. Germline V gene sequence: CDR1 MNHEY, CDR2 SMNVEV (reference sequence). The CDR3 loop is CARGHYGYTF. CDR3 sequence (DNA): TGTGCCCGAGGCCACTATGGCTACACCTTC.

This clonotype was seen only a few times. The rearrangement links TRBV20-1 to TRBJ2-7, with 10 bases identical to TRBD2. This CDR3 region has 15 residues. Germline CDR1 reads DFQATT; CDR2 reads SNEGSKA (reference sequence). J gave up 3 bases and V 5 bases, and 10 bases lay outside the gene matches. The CDR3 DNA reads TGCAGTGCTTCGGACGAACTAGCGGGGCACTACGAGCAGTACTTC. Its translation: CSASDELAGHYEQYF.

This clonotype came up many times. The V call is TRBV12-3 or TRBV12-4, the J call TRBJ1-6; TRBD1 might be the D (6 bases). The CDR3 consists of 14 residues. The ends were cut back, 8 bases at V and 4 bases at J, with 12 bases in the middle. The CDR3 nucleotides read TGTGCCAGCGCCCCAGGGGCGTATAATTCACCCCTCCACTTT. This sequence encodes CASAPGAYNSPLHF.

The chain couples TRBV5-1 to TRBJ2-2, with D tentatively TRBD2 (6 bases). The CDR3 loop spans 16 amino acids. Germline CDR1 reads SGHRS; CDR2 reads YFSETQ. V was cut by 4 bases and J by 4 bases, with 17 bases left in between. The CDR3 nucleotides read TGCGCCAGCAGCGCCTCGGGACTCGCTTCCACCGGGGAGCTGTTTTTT. This translates into CASSASGLASTGELFF.

At least ten counts were recorded for this clonotype. The chain carries TRBV11-2 and TRBJ2-3; D is undetermined. The CDR3 is made up of 12 amino acids. Trimming shortened V by 7 bases and J by 5 bases, and 10 bases separated the two germline ends. Germline CDR1 and CDR2: SGHAT and FQNNGV. CDR3: CASTNLRDTQYF. DNA for the CDR3: TGTGCCAGCACCAACCTCAGAGATACGCAGTATTTT.

The genes are TRBV20-1 and TRBJ1-5, with TRBD1 as a possible D gene (6 bases). The CDR3 loop spans 15 amino acids. Germline lookup yields CDR1 DFQATT and CDR2 SNEGSKA (reference sequence). V gave up 3 bases and J gave up 7 bases, with 19 bases separating them. This CDR3 is CSARLSGQGNQPQHF. The DNA of the CDR3 is TGCAGTGCTAGGTTGTCAGGGCAGGGGAACCAGCCCCAGCATTTT.

The chain carries TRBV19 and TRBJ2-1, with 9 bases fitting TRBD2. J gave up 7 bases and V 6 bases, and 19 bases lay outside the gene matches. In germline, CDR1 is LNHDA, CDR2 SQIVND (reference sequence). The CDR3 spans 18 residues. The CDR3 spells CASRVSGTRRGGVNEQFF. The CDR3 DNA reads as TGTGCCAGTAGAGTTTCCGGTACGAGGCGGGGGGGCGTAAATGAGCAGTTCTTC.

This clonotype has more than one count but fewer than ten. Germline is not matched at one junction end, which may reflect a read error. This rearrangement joins TRBV10-3 to TRBJ2-7; D possibly corresponds to TRBD1 (6 bases). The CDR3 runs 13 residues. Germline V lookup: CDR1 ENHRY, CDR2 SYGVKD. CDR3 sequence (DNA): TGTGCCATCAGTGAGAGGGACAACTACGGGCAGTACTTC. This translates into CAISERDNYGQYF.

This clonotype was observed at least ten times. The chain recombines TRBV12-3 or TRBV12-4 with TRBJ1-3; D possibly corresponds to TRBD1 (6 bases). V shed 6 bases and J shed 1 base, with 13 bases lying between them. The CDR3 is 15 amino acids. CDR3 nucleotides: TGTGCCAGCAGCCACAGGGTTTTGTCTGGAAACACCATATATTTT. It is translated as CASSHRVLSGNTIYF.

This clonotype has at least ten counts. V usage is TRBV7-9 and J usage is TRBJ2-7; a possible D gene is TRBD1 (5 bases). The germline gives CDR1 SEHNR, CDR2 FQNEAQ (reference sequence). This CDR3 is 13 amino acids long. V lost 2 bases and J lost 9, with 14 bases in between. The CDR3 DNA follows: TGTGCCAGCAGCTTATTACCTAGGGGCTCGCAGTACTTC. It encodes CASSLLPRGSQYF.

This clonotype was recorded many times. This chain uses TRBV28 with TRBJ1-6; TRBD1 is a possible D gene (5 bases). This CDR3 contains 15 residues. Germline V gene sequence: CDR1 MDHEN, CDR2 SYDVKM. Deletions cut 6 bases from V and 8 bases from J, with 17 bases between. CDR3 residues: CASSPSRGRDSPLHF. The CDR3 DNA is TGTGCCAGCAGCCCTTCCCGGGGACGGGATTCACCCCTCCACTTT.

On this clonotype itself: This clone may be a read error of a much larger clone one base away. This chain joins TRBV12-3 or TRBV12-4 and TRBJ1-2, with 8 bases identical to TRBD1. The CDR3 length is 16 residues. Losses at the gene ends were 8 bases for V and 8 bases for J; bases not matched to a gene: 19. The CDR3 reads CASGSYRAGGEGGYTF. For the CDR3, the DNA is TGTGCCAGCGGTTCGTACAGGGCAGGGGGCGAGGGAGGCTACACCTTC.

The chain links TRBV12-3 or TRBV12-4 to TRBJ2-7, with TRBD2 identical over 8 bases. V was clipped by 5 bases and J by 5 bases; unmatched bases: 11. This CDR3 comprises 15 residues. CDR3 sequence (DNA): TGTGCCAGCAGTCTCGAGGGGCGGGAGGTAGACGAGCAGTACTTC. As protein: CASSLEGREVDEQYF.

The CDR3 protein is CAISASNTEAFF. DNA for the CDR3: TGTGCCATCAGTGCATCGAACACTGAAGCTTTCTTT. The chain combines TRBV10-3 with TRBJ1-1; D uncertain. Germline CDR1 ENHRY, CDR2 SYGVKD. The CDR3 has 12 amino acids. V dropped 4 bases and J dropped 1 base, with 4 bases sitting between them.

This clonotype showed up many times. V usage is TRBV7-3 and J usage is TRBJ2-3; 13 bases fit TRBD2. CDR1 is SGHTA and CDR2 is FQGTGA in the germline V gene. The CDR3 totals 16 residues. V gave up 3 bases and J gave up 3 bases; unmatched junction bases: 3. CDR3 sequence: CASSFEGLAGTDTQYF. The CDR3 DNA sequence: TGTGCCAGCAGCTTTGAGGGACTAGCGGGAACAGATACGCAGTATTTT.